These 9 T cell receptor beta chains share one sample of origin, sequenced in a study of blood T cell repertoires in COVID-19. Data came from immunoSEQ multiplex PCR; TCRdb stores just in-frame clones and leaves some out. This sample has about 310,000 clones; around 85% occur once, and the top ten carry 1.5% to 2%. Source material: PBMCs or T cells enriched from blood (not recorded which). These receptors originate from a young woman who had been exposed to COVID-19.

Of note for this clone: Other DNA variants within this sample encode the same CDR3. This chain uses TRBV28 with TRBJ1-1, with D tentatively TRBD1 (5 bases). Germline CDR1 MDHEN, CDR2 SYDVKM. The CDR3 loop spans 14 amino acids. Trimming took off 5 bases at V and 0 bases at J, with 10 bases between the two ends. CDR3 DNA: TGTGCCAGCAGTCCCGGACAATTGAACACTGAAGCTTTCTTT. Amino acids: CASSPGQLNTEAFF.

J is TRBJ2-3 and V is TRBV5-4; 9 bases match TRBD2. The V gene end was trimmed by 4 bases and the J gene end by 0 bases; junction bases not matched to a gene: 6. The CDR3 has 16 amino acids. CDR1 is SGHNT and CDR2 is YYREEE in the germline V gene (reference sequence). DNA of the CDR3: TGTGCCAGCAGCCCGCGGGGGGGTTATAGCACAGATACGCAGTATTTT. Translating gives CASSPRGGYSTDTQYF.

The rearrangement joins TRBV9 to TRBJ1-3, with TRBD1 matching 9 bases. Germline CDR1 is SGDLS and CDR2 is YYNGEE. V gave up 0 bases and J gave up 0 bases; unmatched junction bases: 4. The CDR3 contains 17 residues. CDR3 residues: CASSVGDRVLSGNTIYF. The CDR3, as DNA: TGTGCCAGCAGCGTAGGGGACAGGGTCCTCTCTGGAAACACCATATATTTT.

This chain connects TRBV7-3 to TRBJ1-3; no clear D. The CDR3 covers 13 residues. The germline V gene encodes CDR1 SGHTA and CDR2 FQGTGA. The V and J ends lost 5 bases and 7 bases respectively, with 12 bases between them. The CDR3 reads CASSQTGENTIYF. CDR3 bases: TGTGCCAGCAGCCAGACCGGGGAGAACACCATATATTTT.

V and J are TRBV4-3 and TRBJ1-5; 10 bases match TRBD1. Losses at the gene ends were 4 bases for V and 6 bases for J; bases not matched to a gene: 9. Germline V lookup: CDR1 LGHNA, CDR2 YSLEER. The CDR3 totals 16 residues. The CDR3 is CASSRSYRDRGQPQHF. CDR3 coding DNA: TGCGCCAGCAGCCGATCCTACCGGGACAGGGGTCAGCCCCAGCATTTT.

The CDR3 DNA is TGTGCCAGCAGTTACTCGCGGAATAATTCACCCCTCCACTTT. Translated: CASSYSRNNSPLHF. This rearrangement joins TRBV6-5 to TRBJ1-6; D unclear. The CDR3 spans 14 residues. CDR1 MNHEY and CDR2 SVGAGI come from the germline V gene. Trimming took 0 bases from V and 5 from J, leaving 5 bases between them.

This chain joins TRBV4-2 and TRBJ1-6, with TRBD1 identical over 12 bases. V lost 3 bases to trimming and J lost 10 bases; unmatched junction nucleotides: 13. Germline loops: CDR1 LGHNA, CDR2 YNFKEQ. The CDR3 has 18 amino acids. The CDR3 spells CASSQGTGGEGAGSPLHF. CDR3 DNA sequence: TGTGCCAGCAGCCAGGGGACAGGGGGCGAAGGGGCCGGCTCACCCCTCCACTTT.

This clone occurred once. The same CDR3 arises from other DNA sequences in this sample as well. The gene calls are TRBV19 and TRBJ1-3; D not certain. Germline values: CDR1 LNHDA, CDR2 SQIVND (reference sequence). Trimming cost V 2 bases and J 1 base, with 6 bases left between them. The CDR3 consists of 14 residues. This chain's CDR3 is CASSIQSSGNTIYF. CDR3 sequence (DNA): TGTGCCAGTAGTATACAGTCTTCTGGAAACACCATATATTTT.

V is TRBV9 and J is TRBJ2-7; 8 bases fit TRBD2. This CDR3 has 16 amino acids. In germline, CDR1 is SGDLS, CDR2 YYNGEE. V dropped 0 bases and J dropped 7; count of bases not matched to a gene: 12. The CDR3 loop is CASSVDLSGISGEQYF. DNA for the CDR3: TGTGCCAGCAGCGTAGATCTTAGCGGGATATCGGGGGAGCAGTACTTC.